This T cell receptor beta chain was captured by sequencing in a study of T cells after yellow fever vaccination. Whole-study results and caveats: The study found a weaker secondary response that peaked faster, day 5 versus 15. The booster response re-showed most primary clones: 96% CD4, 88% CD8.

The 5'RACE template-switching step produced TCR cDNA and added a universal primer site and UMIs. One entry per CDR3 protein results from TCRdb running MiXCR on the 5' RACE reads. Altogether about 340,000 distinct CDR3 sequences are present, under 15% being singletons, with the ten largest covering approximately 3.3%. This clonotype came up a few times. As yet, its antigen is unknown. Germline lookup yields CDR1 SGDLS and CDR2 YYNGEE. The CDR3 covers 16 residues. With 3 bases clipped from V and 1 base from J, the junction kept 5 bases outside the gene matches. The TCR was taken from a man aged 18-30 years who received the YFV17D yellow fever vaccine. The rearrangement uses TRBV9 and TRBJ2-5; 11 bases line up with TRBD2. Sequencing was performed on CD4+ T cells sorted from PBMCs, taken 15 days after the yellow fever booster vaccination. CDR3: CASSAPTSGGQETQYF. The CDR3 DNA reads TGTGCCAGCAGCGCCCCCACTAGCGGGGGCCAAGAGACCCAGTACTTC.